The next 10 T cell receptor beta chains were all read from a single sample in a study of tumor-infiltrating lymphocytes in primary liver carcinoma. The study co-extracted DNA and RNA from roughly 20-30 mg of unsorted bulk tissue. Researchers generated TCR beta cDNA from about 530 ng of total RNA, relying on a constant-region primer. Slightly modified ARM-PCR served as the procedure for the TCR beta libraries. These libraries came from three rounds of nested multiplex PCR. Each of the first two PCR rounds ran approximately 10 cycles with TRBV1-TRBV30 forward and C-beta reverse primers. TCRdb re-called the multiplex PCR reads with MiXCR, one entry per CDR3 protein. Here the sample spans some 130,000 distinct CDR3 sequences, less than 75% being singletons. The specimen was tumor-adjacent normal liver tissue. The receptors here all came from a woman aged 60-75 years with primary liver carcinoma and hepatitis B virus infection.

This clonotype appeared once. Sequence at one end of the junction differs from germline and may be a read error. The chain employs TRBV12-3 or TRBV12-4 and TRBJ2-1, with TRBD2 identical over 10 bases. This CDR3 contains 15 residues. CDR3 DNA: TGTGCCAACAGCACTAGCGGGAAGATTAACAATGAGCGGTTCTTC. This gives the protein CANSTSGKINNERFF.

The genes are TRBV6-6 and TRBJ1-5; the D gene is possibly TRBD1 (5 bases). Germline values: CDR1 MNHNY, CDR2 SVGAGI (reference sequence). This CDR3 has 15 residues. V was cut by 6 bases and J by 4 bases, with 16 bases left in between. CDR3 protein: CASRVWDGGNQPQHF. The CDR3 DNA reads as TGTGCCAGCAGAGTGTGGGACGGGGGTAATCAGCCCCAGCATTTT.

V gene TRBV6-1 combines with J gene TRBJ2-7; 7 bases are a match to TRBD1. Germline CDR1 MNHNS, CDR2 SASEGT. The junction had 7 bases not matched to a gene; V was cut back by 6 bases and J by 2 bases. This CDR3 has 14 residues. DNA for the CDR3: TGTGCCAGCAGCTGGGGACAGAAAACCTACGAGCAGTACTTC. This codes for CASSWGQKTYEQYF.

For this clonotype: Compared with germline, one end of the junction differs, possibly owing to a read error. This rearrangement joins TRBV12-3 or TRBV12-4 to TRBJ2-3, with TRBD1 matching over 8 bases. The CDR3 sequence is 17 residues long. DNA for the CDR3: TGTGCCAGCAGGATATCCTGGACAGGGATCGGAACAGGTACGCAGTATTTT. Protein product: CASRISWTGIGTGTQYF.

For this clonotype: One end of the junction does not line up with germline, which may come from a read error. The genes are TRBV11-2 and TRBJ2-1, with D possibly TRBD2 on 5 matching bases. The CDR3 covers 15 residues. Germline CDR1 SGHAT, CDR2 FQNNGV. The CDR3 here is CAGSLESGSVSGQFF. Here the CDR3 DNA reads TGTGCCGGCAGCTTAGAGAGTGGGAGTGTGAGTGGGCAGTTCTTC.

As regards this clonotype: Mismatch with germline at one junction end may stem from a read error. This sequence joins TRBV20-1 and TRBJ2-7; D possibly corresponds to TRBD2 (5 bases). CDR1 and CDR2 from the germline V gene are DFQATT and SNEGSKA (reference sequence). The CDR3 spans 13 residues. In DNA, the CDR3 is TGCAGCGCTACCCCCGCGACGGGATACGAGCAGTACTTC. Amino acids: CSATPATGYEQYF.

This clonotype was observed a few times. Given a much more abundant clone one base away, this may be a read error. This rearrangement joins TRBV4-1 to TRBJ1-5; no definite D call. Germline values: CDR1 MGHRA, CDR2 YSYEKL. The V end was cut by 2 bases, the J end by 7 bases, with 12 bases between. The CDR3 has 14 amino acids. CDR3 bases: TGCGCCAGCAGCCAAATCTTGACGGACCAGCCCCAGCATTTT. It is translated as CASSQILTDQPQHF.

To note about this clonotype: One end of the junction fails to match germline, which may point to a read error. The chain employs TRBV10-3 and TRBJ2-2, with D possibly TRBD2 on 5 matching bases. The CDR3 covers 12 residues. The germline gives CDR1 ENHRY, CDR2 SYGVKD. The CDR3 sequence: CAFRNRPGELFF. The CDR3 nucleotides read TGTGCCTTCAGAAATCGACCCGGGGAGTTGTTTTTT.

This clonotype was seen repeatedly, ten times or more. CDR3 in amino acids: CASPSQETQYF. The CDR3 region has the DNA TGTGCCAGCCCATCCCAAGAGACCCAGTACTTC. The chain is built from TRBV21-1 and TRBJ2-5. TRBV21-1 is designated a pseudogene. The CDR3 has 11 amino acids.

This clonotype appeared a few times. Given a much more abundant clone one base away, this may be a read error. The rearrangement links TRBV6-6 to TRBJ2-7, with D unresolved. From germline, CDR1 is MNHNY and CDR2 SVGAGI (reference sequence). CDR3 size: 14 residues. Trimming took off 4 bases at V and 0 bases at J, with 10 bases between the two ends. The CDR3 sequence is CASSSDGVSYEQYF. The CDR3 DNA sequence: TGTGCCAGCAGTTCAGACGGAGTCTCCTACGAGCAGTACTTC.